Below, 19 T cell receptor beta chains from the same sample are listed, as sequenced in a study of T cell repertoires in cytomegalovirus infection. TCRdb ran MiXCR on the reads and lists one entry per CDR3 protein. In the table there are 680,000 or so distinct CDR3 sequences, less than 40% of which are singletons. Sequencing used PBMCs. These receptors all stem from a human donor in good health (CMV status not recorded). Some clones in this sample may be carry-over from other donors' samples.

Only one count was recorded for this clonotype. The chain uses TRBV6-1 and TRBJ1-6; 7 bases match TRBD1. J lost 5 bases, V lost 1 base, and 2 bases had no gene match. The CDR3 length is 15 residues. The germline CDR1 and CDR2 sequences are MNHNS and SASEGT. CDR3 protein: CASSEGQGNNSPLHF. The CDR3 DNA sequence: TGTGCCAGCAGTGAAGGACAGGGTAATAATTCACCCCTCCACTTT.

The rearrangement uses TRBV27 and TRBJ1-1; TRBD1 matches at 7 bases. From germline, CDR1 is MNHEY and CDR2 SMNVEV (reference sequence). The CDR3 sequence is 14 residues long. V trimming: 4 bases; J trimming: 6 bases; junction bases outside the gene matches: 8. The CDR3 DNA follows: TGTGCCAGCAGTTCTTTCTACAGGGGTTCTGAAGCTTTCTTT. The encoded protein is CASSSFYRGSEAFF.

Worth noting for this clonotype: A read error may account for a junction end that differs from germline. The chain carries TRBV7-9 and TRBJ2-2, with D perhaps being TRBD1 or TRBD2 (5 bases each). The CDR3 is 14 amino acids. Germline CDR1 is SEHNR and CDR2 is FQNEAQ (reference sequence). CDR3 sequence: CASSSRDRTGALFF. CDR3 in DNA: TGTGCCAGCAGCTCCCGGGACCGGACCGGGGCGCTGTTTTTT.

In its sample, this clonotype was seen a few times. V and J are TRBV28 and TRBJ2-5; the D is unclear. V shed 5 bases and J shed 2 bases, with 9 bases lying between them. Germline CDR1 reads MDHEN; CDR2 reads SYDVKM. The CDR3 contains 13 residues. The CDR3 bases are TGTGCCAGCAGTGAACTCGCTCAAGAGACCCAGTACTTC. Its translation is CASSELAQETQYF.

This clonotype was observed a few times. V usage is TRBV27 and J usage is TRBJ2-3; D gene ambiguous. The CDR3 is 15 residues long. With 7 bases removed from V and 2 bases from J, the gap between germline ends came to 16 bases. Germline V lookup: CDR1 MNHEY, CDR2 SMNVEV (reference sequence). The CDR3 region has the DNA TGTGCCAGCACTGGCCGGATCGATGTCACAGATACGCAGTATTTT. It yields the protein CASTGRIDVTDTQYF.

The chain links TRBV15 to TRBJ2-7, with 10 nucleotides matching TRBD2. Germline CDR1 and CDR2: LNHNV and YYDKDF (reference sequence). The CDR3 length is 16 residues. V dropped 1 base and J dropped 2; count of bases not matched to a gene: 5. In nucleotides, the CDR3 is TGTGCCACCAGCAGAGCCCCCGGGACTAGCGCCTACGAGCAGTACTTC. Its protein is CATSRAPGTSAYEQYF.

This chain joins TRBV18 and TRBJ2-3; D is tentatively TRBD1 or TRBD2 (5 bases each). The germline V gene encodes CDR1 KGHSH and CDR2 LQKENI. The CDR3 covers 14 residues. V lost 0 bases and J lost 4, with 8 bases in between. The CDR3 region is CASSPPGVSDTQYF. DNA for the CDR3: TGTGCCAGCTCACCACCGGGGGTGTCAGATACGCAGTATTTT.

The rearrangement links TRBV7-4 to TRBJ2-7; TRBD2 aligns across 9 bases. Trimming removed 5 bases from V and 4 bases from J; junction bases left unmatched: 15. The germline CDR1 and CDR2 sequences are SGHVT and SQSDAQ. CDR3 length equals 17 residues. For the CDR3, the DNA is TGTGCCAGCAGCCGGAGAGGGGGCGGGAGGGCCCAATACGAGCAGTACTTC. Protein product: CASSRRGGGRAQYEQYF. Complete variable domain (other parts from reference TRBV7-4 and TRBJ2-7): GAGVSQSPRYKVAKRGRDVALRCDSISGHVTLYWYRQTLGQGSEVLTYSQSDAQRDKSGRPSGRFSAERPERSVSTLKIQRTEQGDSAVYLCASSRRGGGRAQYEQYFGPGTRLTVT.

This clonotype was found a few times. This sequence joins TRBV28 and TRBJ1-5; D is possibly TRBD1 (5 bases). V lost 11 bases to trimming and J lost 2 bases, with 13 bases between them. CDR1 and CDR2 (germline): MDHEN, SYDVKM. The CDR3 is made up of 13 amino acids. This chain's CDR3 is CAPGVTRNQPQHF. The CDR3 nucleotides read TGTGCCCCGGGGGTTACACGCAATCAGCCCCAGCATTTT.

The J gene is TRBJ1-6, the V gene TRBV7-9, with no clear D. The CDR3 covers 11 residues. Trimming pared 4 bases from V and 10 bases from J, leaving 5 bases between. Germline V gene sequence: CDR1 SEHNR, CDR2 FQNEAQ (reference sequence). Here the CDR3 DNA reads TGTGCCAGCAGCTCCCAATCACCCCTCCACTTT. It translates to CASSSQSPLHF. The variable domain in full, completed from reference TRBV7-9 and TRBJ1-6, reads DTGVSQNPRHKITKRGQNVTFRCDPISEHNRLYWYRQTLGQGPEFLTYFQNEAQLEKSRLLSDRFSAERPKGSFSTLEIQRTEQGDSAMYLCASSSQSPLHFGNGTRLTVT.

The chain has TRBV5-5 and TRBJ1-5; a weak D match, TRBD1 (5 bases). The CDR3 is made up of 13 amino acids. Germline values: CDR1 SGHKS, CDR2 YYEKEE (reference sequence). Trimming cost V 0 bases and J 10 bases, with 11 bases left between them. DNA for the CDR3: TGTGCCAGCAGCTTGGGGGGGAAGTATCCCCAGCATTTT. The encoded protein is CASSLGGKYPQHF.

This clonotype occurred a few times. The V gene is TRBV7-2, the J gene TRBJ2-7; the match to TRBD2 covers 8 bases. Per the germline V gene, CDR1 is SGHTA and CDR2 is FQGNSA. With V trimmed by 3 bases and J by 4 bases, 11 bases remained unmatched. The CDR3 spans 16 residues. The CDR3 DNA is TGTGCCAGCAGCTTCAGTAGCGGGATCCCCTTTTACGAGCAGTACTTC. Encoded protein: CASSFSSGIPFYEQYF.

This clonotype was counted between two and nine times. This chain connects TRBV5-8 to TRBJ1-1; 7 nucleotides match TRBD1. This CDR3 region has 15 residues. Germline V gene lookup returns CDR1 SGHTS and CDR2 YDEGEE. V shed 6 bases and J 0 bases; nucleotides not matched to a gene: 8. CDR3 in amino acids: CASNPRDSMNTEAFF. CDR3 coding DNA: TGTGCCAGCAACCCGAGGGACAGCATGAACACTGAAGCTTTCTTT.

In this sample, this clonotype turned up a few times. The chain is built from TRBV14 and TRBJ2-6; 7 nucleotides line up with TRBD1. V was pared by 0 bases and J by 0 bases, with 5 bases of the junction left unmatched. The CDR3 is 18 residues long. Germline values: CDR1 SGHDN, CDR2 FVKESK. This CDR3 reads CASSQESGQISGANVLTF. Written as DNA, the CDR3 is TGTGCCAGCAGCCAAGAGTCGGGACAGATCTCTGGGGCCAACGTCCTGACTTTC.

The chain has TRBV20-1 and TRBJ1-5, with D perhaps matching TRBD1 (6 bases). Germline V gives CDR1 DFQATT, CDR2 SNEGSKA (reference sequence). The ends were cut back, 2 bases at V and 4 bases at J, with 12 bases in the middle. The CDR3 has 14 amino acids. CDR3 in DNA: TGCAGTGCTAGACAGGGGTTATCTAATCAGCCCCAGCATTTT. It yields the protein CSARQGLSNQPQHF.

V gene TRBV6-5 combines with J gene TRBJ2-3, with D tentatively TRBD1 or TRBD2 (5 bases each). The CDR3 sequence is 15 residues long. Trimming removed 6 bases at V and 0 bases at J, with 13 bases between. From germline, CDR1 is MNHEY and CDR2 SVGAGI. The CDR3 spells CASSPGTLSTDTQYF. The DNA for the CDR3 is TGTGCCAGCAGCCCCGGGACGCTGAGCACAGATACGCAGTATTTT.

This clonotype appeared many times. The V call is TRBV28, the J call TRBJ2-7; 7 bases are shared with TRBD2. J lost 2 bases, V lost 2 bases, and 9 bases had no gene match. This CDR3 contains 16 residues. Germline V gives CDR1 MDHEN, CDR2 SYDVKM. CDR3 sequence (DNA): TGTGCCAGCAGTTTAGGTGGGCCTAGCGGAACCTACGAGCAGTACTTC. This encodes CASSLGGPSGTYEQYF.

Note on this clonotype: A read error is possible here, since a much larger clone lies one base away. The chain has TRBV2 and TRBJ2-7; D not certain. Trimming took 4 bases from V and 1 from J, leaving 5 bases between them. CDR1 is SNHLY and CDR2 is FYNNEI in the germline V gene. This CDR3 comprises 12 residues. The CDR3 loop reads CASSVRSYEQYF. In DNA, the CDR3 is TGTGCCAGCAGTGTTAGGTCCTACGAGCAGTACTTC.

The rearrangement joins TRBV20-1 to TRBJ1-1; D gene uncertain. Germline-derived CDR1 and CDR2 are DFQATT and SNEGSKA (reference sequence). This CDR3 has 14 amino acids. V lost 1 base to trimming and J lost 1 base, with 10 bases between them. The CDR3 nucleotides are TGCAGTGCTAGAGTACGGGTAGGGAACACTGAAGCTTTCTTT. Its translation is CSARVRVGNTEAFF.